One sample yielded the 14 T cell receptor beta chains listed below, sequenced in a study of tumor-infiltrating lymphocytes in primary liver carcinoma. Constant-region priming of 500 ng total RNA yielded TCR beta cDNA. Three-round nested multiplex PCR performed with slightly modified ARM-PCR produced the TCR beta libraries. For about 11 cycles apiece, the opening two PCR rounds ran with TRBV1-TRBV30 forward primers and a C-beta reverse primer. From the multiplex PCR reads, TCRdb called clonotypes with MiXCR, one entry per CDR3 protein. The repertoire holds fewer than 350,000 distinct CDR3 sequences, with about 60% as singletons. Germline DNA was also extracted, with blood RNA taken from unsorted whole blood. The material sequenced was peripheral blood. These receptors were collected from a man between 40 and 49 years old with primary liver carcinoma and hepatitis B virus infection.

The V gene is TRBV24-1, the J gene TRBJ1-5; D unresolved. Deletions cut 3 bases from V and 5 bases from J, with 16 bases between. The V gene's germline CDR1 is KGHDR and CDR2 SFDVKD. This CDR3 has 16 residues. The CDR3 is CATSDTRGSLDQPQHF. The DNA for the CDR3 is TGTGCCACCAGTGATACCCGGGGTTCCCTCGATCAGCCCCAGCATTTT.

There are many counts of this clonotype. CDR3: CASIGGQEQFF. CDR3 nucleotides: TGTGCCAGCATAGGTGGACAGGAGCAGTTCTTC. The rearrangement joins TRBV12-3 or TRBV12-4 to TRBJ2-1, with D perhaps matching TRBD1 (6 bases). V dropped 7 bases and J dropped 10 bases, with 11 bases sitting between them. The CDR3 has 11 residues.

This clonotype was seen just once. DNA for the CDR3: TGCAGCGTTGCAAGTCCTGGGAAGACCCAGTACTTC. It yields the protein CSVASPGKTQYF. The chain couples TRBV29-1 to TRBJ2-5; D is unclear. The germline V and J ends were trimmed by 4 bases and 6 bases, with 12 bases remaining between them. This CDR3 has 12 residues. The germline V gene encodes CDR1 SQVTM and CDR2 ANQGSEA.

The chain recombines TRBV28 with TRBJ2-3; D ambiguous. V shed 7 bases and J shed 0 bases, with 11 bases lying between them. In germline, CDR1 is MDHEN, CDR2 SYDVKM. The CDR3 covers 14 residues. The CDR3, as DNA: TGTGCCAGCACCGACGACCAGAGCACAGATACGCAGTATTTT. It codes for CASTDDQSTDTQYF.

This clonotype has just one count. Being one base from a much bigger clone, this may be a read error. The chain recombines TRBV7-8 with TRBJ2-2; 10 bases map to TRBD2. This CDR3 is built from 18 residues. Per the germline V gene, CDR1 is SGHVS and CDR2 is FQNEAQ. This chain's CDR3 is CVSSLVVAGGLWNGELFF. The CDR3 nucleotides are TGTGTCAGCAGCTTAGTTGTAGCGGGAGGCCTCTGGAACGGGGAGCTGTTTTTT.

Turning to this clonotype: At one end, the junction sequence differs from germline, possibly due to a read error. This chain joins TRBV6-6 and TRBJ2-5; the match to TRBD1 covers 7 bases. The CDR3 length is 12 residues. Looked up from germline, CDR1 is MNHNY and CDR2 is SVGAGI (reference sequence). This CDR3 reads CVSRGNQETQYF. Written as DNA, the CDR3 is TGTGTCAGCAGGGGGAACCAAGAGACCCAGTACTTC.

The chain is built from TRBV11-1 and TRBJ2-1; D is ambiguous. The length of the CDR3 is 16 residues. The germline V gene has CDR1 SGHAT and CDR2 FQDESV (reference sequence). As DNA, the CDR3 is TGTGTCAGTGCCCGGAATGTCCTGAGCTCCTACAATGAGCAGTTCTTC. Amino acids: CVSARNVLSSYNEQFF.

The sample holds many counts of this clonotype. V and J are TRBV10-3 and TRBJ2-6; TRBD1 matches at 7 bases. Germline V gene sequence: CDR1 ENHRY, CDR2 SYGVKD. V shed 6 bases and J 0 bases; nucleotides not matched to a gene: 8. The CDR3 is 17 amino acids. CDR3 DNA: TGTGCCATCAGCTCCGGACAGGCTGACTCTGGGGCCAACGTCCTGACTTTC. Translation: CAISSGQADSGANVLTF.

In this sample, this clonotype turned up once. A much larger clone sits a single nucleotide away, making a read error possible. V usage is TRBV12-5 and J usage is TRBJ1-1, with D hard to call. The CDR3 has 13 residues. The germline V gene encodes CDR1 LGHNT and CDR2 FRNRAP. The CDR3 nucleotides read TGTGCTGGTGGTTTGGTACCCATGGGTGAAGCTTTCTTT. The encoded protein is CAGGLVPMGEAFF.

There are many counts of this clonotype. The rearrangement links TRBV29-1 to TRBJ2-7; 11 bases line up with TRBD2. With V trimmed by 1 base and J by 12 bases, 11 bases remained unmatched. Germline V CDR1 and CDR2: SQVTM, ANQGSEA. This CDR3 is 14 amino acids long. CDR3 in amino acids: CSVEVLAGGGGRYF. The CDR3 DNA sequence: TGCAGCGTTGAAGTCCTAGCGGGAGGAGGAGGTCGGTACTTC.

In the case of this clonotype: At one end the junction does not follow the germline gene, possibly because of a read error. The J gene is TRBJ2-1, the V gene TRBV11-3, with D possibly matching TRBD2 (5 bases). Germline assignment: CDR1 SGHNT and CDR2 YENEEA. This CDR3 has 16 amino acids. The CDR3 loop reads CVSSPGGWGSYNEQFF. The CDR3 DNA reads TGTGTCAGCAGCCCCGGAGGCTGGGGAAGTTACAATGAGCAGTTCTTC.

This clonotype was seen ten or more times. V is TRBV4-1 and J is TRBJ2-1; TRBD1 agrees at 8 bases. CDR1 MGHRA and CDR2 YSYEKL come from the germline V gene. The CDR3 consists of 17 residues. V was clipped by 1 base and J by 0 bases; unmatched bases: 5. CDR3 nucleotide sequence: TGCGCCAGCAGCCAAGGCAGGACAGGGAGCTCCTACAATGAGCAGTTCTTC. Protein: CASSQGRTGSSYNEQFF.

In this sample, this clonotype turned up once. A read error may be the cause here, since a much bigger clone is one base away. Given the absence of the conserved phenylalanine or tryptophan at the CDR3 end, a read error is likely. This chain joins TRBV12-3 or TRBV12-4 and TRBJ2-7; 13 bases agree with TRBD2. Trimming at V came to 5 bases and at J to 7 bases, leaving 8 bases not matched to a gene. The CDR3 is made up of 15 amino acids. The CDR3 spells CASSPTTSGRGEQYL. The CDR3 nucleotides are TGTGCCAGCAGTCCCACTACTAGCGGGAGGGGTGAGCAGTACTTA.

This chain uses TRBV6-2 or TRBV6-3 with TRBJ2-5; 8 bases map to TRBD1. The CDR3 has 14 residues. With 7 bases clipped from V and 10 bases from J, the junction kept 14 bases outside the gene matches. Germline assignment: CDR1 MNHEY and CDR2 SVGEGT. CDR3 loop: CASTLRTGRFGQYF. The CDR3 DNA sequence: TGTGCCAGCACCCTTAGGACAGGGCGATTCGGCCAGTACTTC.